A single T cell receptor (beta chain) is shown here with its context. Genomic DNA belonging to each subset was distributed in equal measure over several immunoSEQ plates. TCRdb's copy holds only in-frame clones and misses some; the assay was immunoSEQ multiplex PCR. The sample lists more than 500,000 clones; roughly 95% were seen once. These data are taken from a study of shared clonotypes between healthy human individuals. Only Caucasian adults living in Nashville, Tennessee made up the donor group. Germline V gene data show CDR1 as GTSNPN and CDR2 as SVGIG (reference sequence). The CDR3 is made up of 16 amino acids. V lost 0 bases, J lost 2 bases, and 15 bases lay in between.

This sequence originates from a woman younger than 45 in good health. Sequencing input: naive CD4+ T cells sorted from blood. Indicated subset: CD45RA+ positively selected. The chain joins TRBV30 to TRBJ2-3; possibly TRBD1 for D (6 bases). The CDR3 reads CAWSVQGSSNTDTQYF. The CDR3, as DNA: TGTGCCTGGAGTGTACAGGGTAGCTCAAACACAGATACGCAGTATTTT. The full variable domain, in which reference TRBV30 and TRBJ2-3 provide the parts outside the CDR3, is SQTIHQWPATLVQPVGSPLSLECTVEGTSNPNLYWYRQAAGRGLQLLFYSVGIGQISSEVPQNLSASRPQDRQFILSSKKLLLSDSGFYLCAWSVQGSSNTDTQYFGPGTRLTVL.